Following are 24 T cell receptor beta chains from one sample sequenced in a study of OX40 agonist ivuxolimab in advanced cancers. Library construction relied on the immunoSEQ multiplex PCR assay. The immuneACCESS repertoire file appears here via TCRdb, limited to in-frame rearrangements. These files lack a portion of the clones; in checked studies, under half of the deficit traces to unresolved V genes, and the cause of the others is not known. This sample lists around 60,000 clones; 92% were detected once. The ten largest clones take up 20% to 30% of the sample. This specimen consisted of CD4+ or CD8+ T cells sorted from blood, obtained in a trial of the OX40 agonist ivuxolimab. The receptors were sampled from an adult with an advanced solid tumor such as melanoma, head and neck, liver or kidney cancer.

In this sample, this clone turned up once. This rearrangement joins TRBV28 to TRBJ2-5, with 8 bases aligning to TRBD2. CDR1 is MDHEN, CDR2 SYDVKM, per germline. Trimming took 0 bases from V and 1 from J; bases not matched to a gene: 7. CDR3 length: 17 amino acids. The CDR3, as DNA: TGTGCCAGCAGTTTATGGAAAGCGGGAGCTTTCCAAGAGACCCAGTACTTC. This sequence encodes CASSLWKAGAFQETQYF. The full variable domain, completed using reference TRBV28 and TRBJ2-5, is DVKVTQSSRYLVKRTGEKVFLECVQDMDHENMFWYRQDPGLGLRLIYFSYDVKMKEKGDIPEGYSVSREKKERFSLILESASTNQTSMYLCASSLWKAGAFQETQYFGPGTRLLVL.

The V gene is TRBV10-3, the J gene TRBJ2-4; tentatively, D is TRBD2 (6 bases). CDR3 length: 12 residues. V was cut by 3 bases and J by 6 bases, with 6 bases left in between. Germline V gene sequence: CDR1 ENHRY, CDR2 SYGVKD. The CDR3 DNA reads as TGTGCCATCAGTGACGGGGGAAACATTCAGTACTTC. This gives the protein CAISDGGNIQYF.

The chain combines TRBV29-1 with TRBJ2-7; possible D gene TRBD1, 6 bases. V lost 4 bases, J lost 2 bases, and 18 bases lay in between. Per germline, CDR1 SQVTM and CDR2 ANQGSEA. CDR3 length equals 15 residues. The DNA for the CDR3 is TGCAGCGTTGGGGAAGACAGGACAAGTACCTACGAGCAGTACTTC. Protein: CSVGEDRTSTYEQYF.

This clone has just one count. This chain joins TRBV2 and TRBJ1-5; D remains ambiguous. V was shortened by 3 bases and J by 9 bases, with 9 bases between the two germline ends. Germline CDR1 and CDR2: SNHLY and FYNNEI. CDR3 length: 12 residues. The CDR3: CASSDLRGPQHF. The CDR3 DNA reads as TGTGCCAGCAGTGATCTAAGAGGGCCCCAGCATTTT.

The chain has TRBV27 and TRBJ2-7; D perhaps matches TRBD1 (5 bases). With 4 bases removed from V and 7 bases from J, the gap between germline ends came to 14 bases. Germline-derived CDR1 and CDR2 are MNHEY and SMNVEV (reference sequence). The length of the CDR3 is 13 residues. The CDR3 loop reads CASSWGGPGEQYF. The DNA of the CDR3 is TGTGCCAGCAGTTGGGGCGGTCCTGGGGAGCAGTACTTC.

This chain uses TRBV27 with TRBJ2-6, with 7 bases matching TRBD2. Germline values: CDR1 MNHEY, CDR2 SMNVEV (reference sequence). The V and J ends lost 6 bases and 4 bases, in that order; junction bases with no gene match: 9. CDR3 length: 16 residues. CDR3 residues: CASSYGTILGANVLTF. In nucleotides, the CDR3 is TGTGCCAGCAGCTACGGGACTATTTTAGGGGCCAACGTCCTGACTTTC.

The V gene is TRBV2, the J gene TRBJ1-2; 9 bases are shared with TRBD1. This CDR3 has 15 residues. J was trimmed by 5 bases and V by 9 bases; bases with no gene match: 13. CDR1 and CDR2 from the germline V gene are SNHLY and FYNNEI. CDR3: CARADTGGANYGYTF. Written as DNA, the CDR3 is TGTGCCAGAGCTGATACAGGGGGCGCGAATTATGGCTACACCTTC.

This chain links TRBV9 with TRBJ2-5; no clear D. The CDR3 has 13 residues. Germline V lookup: CDR1 SGDLS, CDR2 YYNGEE. V was cut by 3 bases and J by 3 bases, with 9 bases left in between. CDR3 DNA sequence: TGTGCCAGCAGCGAGGGCGTAGAAGAGACCCAGTACTTC. It is translated as CASSEGVEETQYF.

The V and J genes are TRBV10-1 and TRBJ2-3, with D possibly matching TRBD1 (5 bases). Trimming cost V 3 bases and J 2 bases, with 15 bases left between them. Germline CDR1 reads WNHNN; CDR2 reads SYGVQD (reference sequence). This CDR3 has 16 amino acids. The DNA of the CDR3 is TGCGCCAGCAGTGAAAAGGGGCTACTCATCACAGATACGCAGTATTTT. Amino acid sequence: CASSEKGLLITDTQYF.

The CDR3 loop reads CASSLAGTSGSGEQYF. As DNA, the CDR3 is TGTGCCAGCAGCTTAGCTGGGACTAGCGGGAGCGGCGAGCAGTACTTC. The V call is TRBV7-6, the J call TRBJ2-7, with 14 bases fitting TRBD2. V was clipped by 0 bases and J by 6 bases; unmatched bases: 4. The CDR3 is made up of 16 amino acids. Germline V lookup: CDR1 SGHVS, CDR2 FNYEAQ.

The chain carries TRBV30 and TRBJ1-2; 8 bases line up with TRBD1. This CDR3 spans 14 amino acids. Germline V lookup: CDR1 GTSNPN, CDR2 SVGIG (reference sequence). J was trimmed by 7 bases and V by 0 bases; bases with no gene match: 7. The CDR3 spells CAWSVSGQGGGYTF. The DNA of the CDR3 is TGTGCCTGGAGTGTTTCCGGACAGGGAGGTGGCTACACCTTC.

The chain couples TRBV7-2 to TRBJ2-3; 7 bases map to TRBD2. Germline-derived CDR1 and CDR2 are SGHTA and FQGNSA. This CDR3 spans 16 amino acids. The trim removed 2 bases at V and 0 bases at J, leaving 5 bases unmatched. In DNA form, the CDR3 reads TGTGCCAGCAGCTTAAGGCGGGAGCCTAGCACAGATACGCAGTATTTT. Protein product: CASSLRREPSTDTQYF. Supplemented by reference TRBV7-2 and TRBJ2-3, the full variable domain reads GAGVSQSPSNKVTEKGKDVELRCDPISGHTALYWYRQSLGQGLEFLIYFQGNSAPDKSGLPSDRFSAERTGGSVSTLTIQRTQQEDSAVYLCASSLRREPSTDTQYFGPGTRLTVL.

The chain couples TRBV11-2 to TRBJ2-7; no definite D call. V lost 1 base to trimming and J lost 3 bases, with 7 bases between them. The CDR3 is made up of 13 amino acids. CDR1 SGHAT and CDR2 FQNNGV come from the germline V gene. CDR3 nucleotides: TGTGCCAGCAGCTTAGTCGAGGTCTACGAGCAGTACTTC. Its protein is CASSLVEVYEQYF.

This clone came up once. The V gene is TRBV18, the J gene TRBJ2-7, with TRBD2 matching over 8 bases. CDR3 length: 14 residues. The germline V gene has CDR1 KGHSH and CDR2 LQKENI. The V gene end was trimmed by 6 bases and the J gene end by 3 bases; junction bases not matched to a gene: 7. CDR3 in amino acids: CASSDGGVHYEQYF. The DNA of the CDR3 is TGTGCCAGCTCCGACGGGGGGGTCCACTACGAGCAGTACTTC.

The V gene is TRBV27, the J gene TRBJ2-1, with TRBD2 matching over 7 bases. CDR1 is MNHEY and CDR2 is SMNVEV in the germline V gene (reference sequence). CDR3 size: 13 residues. V gave up 4 bases and J gave up 5 bases; unmatched junction bases: 2. The CDR3, as DNA: TGTGCCAGCAGTTCTAGCGGTGACAATGAGCAGTTCTTC. Translating it yields CASSSSGDNEQFF.

The genes are TRBV27 and TRBJ2-3; 7 bases line up with TRBD2. V lost 3 bases and J lost 4; bases outside the gene matches: 7. Germline assignment: CDR1 MNHEY and CDR2 SMNVEV (reference sequence). The CDR3 spans 15 residues. The CDR3 spells CASSFAGAQADTQYF. CDR3 in DNA: TGTGCCAGCAGTTTTGCGGGAGCGCAAGCAGATACGCAGTATTTT.

This rearrangement joins TRBV10-2 to TRBJ2-1, with 7 positions matching TRBD2. Germline assignment: CDR1 WSHSY and CDR2 SAAADI. CDR3 size: 17 residues. V shed 4 bases and J 0 bases; nucleotides not matched to a gene: 9. The CDR3 nucleotides are TGCGCCAGCAGTGGGGGAGGGCCGGCGACCTCCTACAATGAGCAGTTCTTC. Residues: CASSGGGPATSYNEQFF.

This clone has a single count. J is TRBJ2-5 and V is TRBV28, with 9 bases lining up with TRBD1. The DNA end lines up better with TRBJ2-7; the J call may be wrong. Germline lookup yields CDR1 MDHEN and CDR2 SYDVKM. The CDR3 spans 14 residues. The CDR3 DNA sequence: TGTGCCAGCATAAGAACAGGGGGCCAAGACGAGCAGTACTTC. This translates into CASIRTGGQDEQYF.

This CDR3 reads CASSLPGLDTDTQYF. CDR3 nucleotide sequence: TGTGCCAGCAGCTTGCCGGGACTTGACACAGATACGCAGTATTTT. The chain uses TRBV5-4 and TRBJ2-3; D is possibly TRBD2 (6 bases). Looked up from germline, CDR1 is SGHNT and CDR2 is YYREEE (reference sequence). V shed 1 base and J shed 2 bases, with 11 bases lying between them. The CDR3 extends over 15 amino acids.

The chain has TRBV5-1 and TRBJ1-3; D not resolved. Germline CDR1 is SGHRS and CDR2 is YFSETQ. There are 12 residues in the CDR3. V was cut by 4 bases and J by 4 bases, with 6 bases left in between. The CDR3 protein is CASSQQGNTIYF. CDR3 in DNA: TGCGCCAGCAGCCAGCAGGGAAACACCATATATTTT.

This clone was counted only a few times. The J gene is TRBJ2-2, the V gene TRBV11-2, with D perhaps matching TRBD2 (6 bases). The germline V gene has CDR1 SGHAT and CDR2 FQNNGV. This CDR3 is 15 amino acids long. V was trimmed by 3 bases and J by 5 bases, leaving 13 bases between them. The CDR3, as DNA: TGTGCCAGCAGCTTGGCGGGACCCTCAACCGGGGAGCTGTTTTTT. It yields the protein CASSLAGPSTGELFF.

The genes are TRBV30 and TRBJ2-7; 7 nucleotides line up with TRBD2. V trimming: 1 base; J trimming: 4 bases; junction bases outside the gene matches: 7. This CDR3 has 14 amino acids. The germline CDR1 and CDR2 sequences are GTSNPN and SVGIG (reference sequence). CDR3 DNA sequence: TGTGCCTGGAGTGAGGGCGGGAGTTCGTACGAGCAGTACTTC. Translated, it gives CAWSEGGSSYEQYF. The full variable domain, its missing parts supplied by reference TRBV30 and TRBJ2-7, is SQTIHQWPATLVQPVGSPLSLECTVEGTSNPNLYWYRQAAGRGLQLLFYSVGIGQISSEVPQNLSASRPQDRQFILSSKKLLLSDSGFYLCAWSEGGSSYEQYFGPGTRLTVT.

This clone was found once. The chain has TRBV7-2 and TRBJ1-1; D call uncertain. From germline, CDR1 is SGHTA and CDR2 FQGNSA. Trimming pared 5 bases from V and 0 bases from J, leaving 13 bases between. The CDR3 consists of 15 residues. The CDR3, as DNA: TGTGCCAGCAGCCACCAAGAGAAATTGAACACTGAAGCTTTCTTT. It yields the protein CASSHQEKLNTEAFF. Variable domain in full (rest from reference TRBV7-2 and TRBJ1-1): GAGVSQSPSNKVTEKGKDVELRCDPISGHTALYWYRQSLGQGLEFLIYFQGNSAPDKSGLPSDRFSAERTGGSVSTLTIQRTQQEDSAVYLCASSHQEKLNTEAFFGQGTRLTVV.

V and J are TRBV28 and TRBJ1-1, with D possibly TRBD1 on 6 matching bases. V shed 8 bases and J shed 5 bases, with 18 bases lying between them. Germline CDR1 MDHEN, CDR2 SYDVKM. This CDR3 contains 14 residues. For the CDR3, the DNA is TGTGCCAGCGAATTTCGGGGGCGTCGAACTGAAGCTTTCTTT. This gives the protein CASEFRGRRTEAFF.